This paragraph covers one T cell receptor (beta chain) sequence. What it binds is unknown. The sample originates from a study of shared clonotypes between healthy human individuals. Study-level points and caveats: Owing to a small donor count, the genetic and exposure-history diversity represented was limited. The study found lower generation probabilities in non-shared clonotypes than in those shared by all four donors. Sampling covered blood only; tissue repertoires likely differ.

The CDR3 has 16 residues. The V and J ends lost 6 bases and 0 bases respectively, with 17 bases between them. From germline, CDR1 is SNHLY and CDR2 FYNNEI. Method: immunoSEQ multiplex PCR; TCRdb's copy keeps in-frame clones and lacks some. The table has some 1 million clones, more than 65% seen once. The sample taken for sequencing was memory CD4+ T cells sorted from blood. This sample's subset: CD45RA-negative fraction. This TCR was recovered from a man younger than 30 in good health. V gene TRBV2 combines with J gene TRBJ1-1; D remains unclear. The CDR3 spells CASSPLGSTLNTEAFF. In nucleotides, the CDR3 is TGTGCCAGCAGCCCCTTGGGATCCACGTTGAACACTGAAGCTTTCTTT.